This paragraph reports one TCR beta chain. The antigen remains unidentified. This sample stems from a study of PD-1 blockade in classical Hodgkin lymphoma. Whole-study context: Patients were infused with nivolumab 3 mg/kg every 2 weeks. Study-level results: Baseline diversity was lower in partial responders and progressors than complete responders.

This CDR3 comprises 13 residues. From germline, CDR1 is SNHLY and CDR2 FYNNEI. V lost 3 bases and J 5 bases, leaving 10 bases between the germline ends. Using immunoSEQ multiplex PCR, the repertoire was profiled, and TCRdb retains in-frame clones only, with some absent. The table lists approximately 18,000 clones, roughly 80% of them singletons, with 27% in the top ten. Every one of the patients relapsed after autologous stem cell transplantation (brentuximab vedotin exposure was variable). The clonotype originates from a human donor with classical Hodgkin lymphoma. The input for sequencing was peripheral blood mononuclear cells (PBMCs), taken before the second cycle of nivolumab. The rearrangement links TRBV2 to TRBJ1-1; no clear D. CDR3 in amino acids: CASSDAPGTEAFF. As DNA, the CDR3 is TGTGCCAGCAGTGACGCCCCGGGGACTGAAGCTTTCTTT.